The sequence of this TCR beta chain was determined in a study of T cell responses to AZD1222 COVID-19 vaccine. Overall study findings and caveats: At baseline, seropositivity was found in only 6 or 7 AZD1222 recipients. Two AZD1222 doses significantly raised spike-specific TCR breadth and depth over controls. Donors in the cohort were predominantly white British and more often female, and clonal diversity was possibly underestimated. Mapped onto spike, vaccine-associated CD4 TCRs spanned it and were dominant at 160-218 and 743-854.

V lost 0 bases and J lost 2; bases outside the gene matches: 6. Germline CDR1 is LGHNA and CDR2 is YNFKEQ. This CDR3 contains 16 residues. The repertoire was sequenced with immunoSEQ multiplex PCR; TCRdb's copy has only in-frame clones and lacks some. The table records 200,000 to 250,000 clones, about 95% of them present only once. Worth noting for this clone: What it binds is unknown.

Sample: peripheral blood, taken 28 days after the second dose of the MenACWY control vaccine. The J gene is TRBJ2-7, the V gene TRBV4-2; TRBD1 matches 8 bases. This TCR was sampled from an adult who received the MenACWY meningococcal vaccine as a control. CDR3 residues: CASSQDQTGAAYEQYF. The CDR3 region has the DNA TGTGCCAGCAGCCAAGACCAGACAGGGGCAGCCTACGAGCAGTACTTC.